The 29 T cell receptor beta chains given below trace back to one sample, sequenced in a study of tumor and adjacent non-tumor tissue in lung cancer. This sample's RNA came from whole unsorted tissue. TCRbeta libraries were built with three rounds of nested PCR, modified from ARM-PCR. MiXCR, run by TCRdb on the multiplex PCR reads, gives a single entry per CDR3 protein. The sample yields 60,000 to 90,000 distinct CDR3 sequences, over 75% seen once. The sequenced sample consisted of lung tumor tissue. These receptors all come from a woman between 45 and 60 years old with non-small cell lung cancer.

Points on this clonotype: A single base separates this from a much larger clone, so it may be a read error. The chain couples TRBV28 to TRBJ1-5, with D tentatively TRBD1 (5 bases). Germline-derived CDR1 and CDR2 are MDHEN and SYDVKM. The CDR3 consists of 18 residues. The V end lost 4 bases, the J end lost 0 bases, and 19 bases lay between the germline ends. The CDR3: CASSSPVAGLLSNQPQHF. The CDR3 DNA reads TGTGCCAGCAGTTCCCCCGTGGCAGGGCTCCTTAGCAATCAGCCCCAGCATTTT.

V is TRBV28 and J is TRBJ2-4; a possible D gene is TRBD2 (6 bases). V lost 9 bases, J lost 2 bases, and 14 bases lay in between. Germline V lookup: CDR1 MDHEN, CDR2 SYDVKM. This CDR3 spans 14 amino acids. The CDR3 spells CASSPAGTKNIQYF. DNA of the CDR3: TGTGCCAGTAGTCCCGCGGGAACCAAAAACATTCAGTACTTC.

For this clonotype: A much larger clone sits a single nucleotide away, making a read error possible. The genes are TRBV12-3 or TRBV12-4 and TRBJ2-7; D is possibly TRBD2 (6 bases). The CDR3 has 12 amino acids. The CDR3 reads CASGKRENERYF. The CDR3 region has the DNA TGTGCCAGCGGCAAACGGGAGAACGAGCGGTACTTC.

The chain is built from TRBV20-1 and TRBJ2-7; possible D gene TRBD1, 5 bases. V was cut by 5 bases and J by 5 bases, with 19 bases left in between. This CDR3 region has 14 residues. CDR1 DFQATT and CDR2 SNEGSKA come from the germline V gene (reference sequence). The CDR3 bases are TGCAGTGCTCAGGATTTGACAGTCGGTCACGAGCAGTACTTC. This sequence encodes CSAQDLTVGHEQYF.

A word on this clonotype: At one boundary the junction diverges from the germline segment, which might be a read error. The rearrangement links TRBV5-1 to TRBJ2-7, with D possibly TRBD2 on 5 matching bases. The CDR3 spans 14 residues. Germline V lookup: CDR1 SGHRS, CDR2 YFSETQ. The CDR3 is CASSIHSEGYKQYF. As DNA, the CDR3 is TGCGCCAGCAGCATCCACAGTGAGGGCTACAAGCAGTACTTC.

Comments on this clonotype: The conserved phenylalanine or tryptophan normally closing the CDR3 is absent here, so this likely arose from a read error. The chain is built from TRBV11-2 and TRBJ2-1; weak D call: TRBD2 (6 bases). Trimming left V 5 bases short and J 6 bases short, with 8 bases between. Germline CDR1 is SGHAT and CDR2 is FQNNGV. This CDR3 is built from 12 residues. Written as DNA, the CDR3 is TGTGCCAGCAGCCAGACTAGCAATGAGCAGTTCTAT. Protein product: CASSQTSNEQFY.

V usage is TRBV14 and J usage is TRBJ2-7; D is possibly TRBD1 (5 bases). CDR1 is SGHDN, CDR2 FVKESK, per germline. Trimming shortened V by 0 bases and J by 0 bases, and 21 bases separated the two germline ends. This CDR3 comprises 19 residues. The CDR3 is CASSQDWGPKVYRSYEQYF. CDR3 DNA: TGTGCCAGCAGCCAAGATTGGGGCCCAAAAGTTTACCGCTCCTACGAGCAGTACTTC.

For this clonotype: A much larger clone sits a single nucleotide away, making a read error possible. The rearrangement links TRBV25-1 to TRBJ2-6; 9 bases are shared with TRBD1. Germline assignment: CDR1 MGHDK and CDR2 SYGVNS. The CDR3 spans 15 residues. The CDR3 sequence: CASRGQGTGANILTF. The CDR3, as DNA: TGTGCCAGCAGGGGACAGGGAACTGGGGCCAACATCCTGACTTTC.

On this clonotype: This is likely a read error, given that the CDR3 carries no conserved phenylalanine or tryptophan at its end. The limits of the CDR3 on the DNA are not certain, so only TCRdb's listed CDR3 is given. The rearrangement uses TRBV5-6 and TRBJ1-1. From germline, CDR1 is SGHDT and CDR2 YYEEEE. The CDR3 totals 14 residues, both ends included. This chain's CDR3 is CASSLGRPSTEVFL.

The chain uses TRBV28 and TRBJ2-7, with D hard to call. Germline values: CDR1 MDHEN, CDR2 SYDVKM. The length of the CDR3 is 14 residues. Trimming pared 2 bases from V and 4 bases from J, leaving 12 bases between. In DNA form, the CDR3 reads TGTGCCAGCAGTTTAAGGCAGGTTACTTACGAGCAGTACTTC. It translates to CASSLRQVTYEQYF.

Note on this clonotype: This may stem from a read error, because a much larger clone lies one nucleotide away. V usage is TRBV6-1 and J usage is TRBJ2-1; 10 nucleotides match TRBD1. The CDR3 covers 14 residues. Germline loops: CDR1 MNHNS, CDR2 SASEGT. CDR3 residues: CATSALTGGDEQFF. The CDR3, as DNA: TGTGCCACCAGTGCTCTGACAGGGGGCGATGAGCAGTTCTTC.

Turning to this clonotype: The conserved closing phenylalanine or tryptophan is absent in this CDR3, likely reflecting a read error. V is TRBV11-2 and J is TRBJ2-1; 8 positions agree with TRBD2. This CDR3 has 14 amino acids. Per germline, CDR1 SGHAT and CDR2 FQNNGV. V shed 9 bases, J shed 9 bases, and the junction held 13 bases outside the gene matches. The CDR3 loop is CASCFKREYGEQFL. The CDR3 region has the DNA TGTGCCAGTTGCTTCAAGCGGGAGTACGGTGAGCAGTTCTTA.

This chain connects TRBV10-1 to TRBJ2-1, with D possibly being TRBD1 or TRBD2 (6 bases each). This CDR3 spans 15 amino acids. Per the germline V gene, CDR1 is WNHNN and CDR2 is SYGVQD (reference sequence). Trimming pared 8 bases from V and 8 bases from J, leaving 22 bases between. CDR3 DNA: TGCGCCAGCCAGGTAGGGGGGACCGGGAAGGATGAGCAGTTCTTC. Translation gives CASQVGGTGKDEQFF.

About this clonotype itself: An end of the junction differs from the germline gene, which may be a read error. The CDR3: CASSFTGTGDSGNTIYF. Written as DNA, the CDR3 is TGTGCCAGCAGTTTTACCGGGACAGGGGACTCTGGTAACACCATATATTTT. The chain links TRBV6-6 to TRBJ1-3, with 10 bases lining up with TRBD1. The CDR3 sequence is 17 residues long. The V gene's germline CDR1 is MNHNY and CDR2 SVGAGI (reference sequence).

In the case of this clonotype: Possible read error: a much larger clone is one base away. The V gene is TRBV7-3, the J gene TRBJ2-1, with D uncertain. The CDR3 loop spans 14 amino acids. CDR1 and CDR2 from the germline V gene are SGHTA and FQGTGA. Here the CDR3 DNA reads TGTGCCAGCAGCTTATGGGGAAACTACAATGAGGAGTTCTTC. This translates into CASSLWGNYNEEFF.

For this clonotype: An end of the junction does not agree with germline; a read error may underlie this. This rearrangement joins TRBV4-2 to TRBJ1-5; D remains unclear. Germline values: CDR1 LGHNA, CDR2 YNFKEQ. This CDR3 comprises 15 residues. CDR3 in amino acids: CASGQDLTSNHPQHF. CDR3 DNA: TGTGCCAGTGGCCAAGACCTCACTAGCAATCACCCCCAGCATTTT.

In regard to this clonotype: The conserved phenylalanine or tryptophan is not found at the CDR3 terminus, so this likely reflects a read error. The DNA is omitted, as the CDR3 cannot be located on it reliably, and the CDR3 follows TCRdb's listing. The CDR3 reads CANSSTGEGSIQHL. The V call is TRBV11-3, the J call TRBJ2-4; the table assigns TRBD1, which was not confirmed against the DNA. CDR1 SGHNT and CDR2 YENEEA come from the germline V gene. The CDR3 extends over 14 residues, inclusive of both ends.

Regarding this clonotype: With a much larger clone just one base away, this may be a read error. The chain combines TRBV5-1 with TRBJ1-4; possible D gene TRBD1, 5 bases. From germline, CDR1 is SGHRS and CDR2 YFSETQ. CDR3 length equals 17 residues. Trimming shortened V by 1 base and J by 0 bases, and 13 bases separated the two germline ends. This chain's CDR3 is CASSLTQGLTTNEKLFF. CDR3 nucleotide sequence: TGCGCCAGCAGCTTGACCCAGGGATTAACAACTAATGAAAAACTGTTTTTT.

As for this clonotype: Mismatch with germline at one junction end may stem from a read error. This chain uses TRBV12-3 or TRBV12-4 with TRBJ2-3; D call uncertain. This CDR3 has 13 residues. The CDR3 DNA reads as TGTGCCAACAGTTTAACCAGGCAGGATACGCAGTATTTT. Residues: CANSLTRQDTQYF.

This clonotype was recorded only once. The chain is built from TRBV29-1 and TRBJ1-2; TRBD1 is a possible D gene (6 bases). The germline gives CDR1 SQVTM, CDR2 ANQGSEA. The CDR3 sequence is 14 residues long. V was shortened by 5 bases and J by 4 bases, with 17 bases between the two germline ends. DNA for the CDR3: TGCAGCGTTATTTCGGGGGCGCGAAGCTATGGCTACACCTTC. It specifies CSVISGARSYGYTF.

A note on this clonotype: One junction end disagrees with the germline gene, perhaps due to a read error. This CDR3 is CASSLASGRGWNEEFF. For the CDR3, the DNA is TGTGCCAGCAGTCTCGCTAGCGGGAGAGGGTGGAATGAGGAGTTCTTC. This rearrangement joins TRBV12-3 or TRBV12-4 to TRBJ2-1; TRBD2 agrees at 10 bases. The CDR3 loop spans 16 amino acids.

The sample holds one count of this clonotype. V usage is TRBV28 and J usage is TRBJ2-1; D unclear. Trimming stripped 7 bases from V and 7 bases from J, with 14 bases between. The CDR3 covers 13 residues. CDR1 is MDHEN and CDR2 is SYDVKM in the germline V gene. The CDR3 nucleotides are TGTGCCAGCACCATGACGTTCCGGAATGAGCAGTTCTTC. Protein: CASTMTFRNEQFF.

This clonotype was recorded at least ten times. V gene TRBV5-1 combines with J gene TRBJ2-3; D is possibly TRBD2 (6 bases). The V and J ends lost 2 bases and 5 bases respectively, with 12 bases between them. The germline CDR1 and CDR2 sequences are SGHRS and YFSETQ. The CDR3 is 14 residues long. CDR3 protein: CASSFRLDQDTQYF. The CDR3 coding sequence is TGCGCCAGCAGCTTTCGACTAGATCAAGATACGCAGTATTTT.

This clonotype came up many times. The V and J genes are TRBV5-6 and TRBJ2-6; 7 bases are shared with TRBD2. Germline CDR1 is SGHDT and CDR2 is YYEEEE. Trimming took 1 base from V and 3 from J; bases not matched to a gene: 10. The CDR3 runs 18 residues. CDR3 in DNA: TGTGCCAGCAGCTTGTTGTCGGCGGGAGTGGGTGGGGCCAACGTCCTGACTTTC. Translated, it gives CASSLLSAGVGGANVLTF.

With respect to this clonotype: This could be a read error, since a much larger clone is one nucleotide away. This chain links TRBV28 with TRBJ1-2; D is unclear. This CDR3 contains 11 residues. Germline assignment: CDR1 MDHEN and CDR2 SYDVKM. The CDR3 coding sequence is TGTGTCAGCAGTTTAAACTATGGCTACACCTTC. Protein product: CVSSLNYGYTF.

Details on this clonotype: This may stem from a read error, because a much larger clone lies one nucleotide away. CDR3 residues: CASMRGSLAEAFF. DNA of the CDR3: TGTGCCAGCATGAGGGGCTCACTCGCTGAAGCTTTCTTT. The chain carries TRBV28 and TRBJ1-1, with D tentatively TRBD1 (5 bases). The germline V and J ends were trimmed by 7 bases and 6 bases, with 15 bases remaining between them. The CDR3 is made up of 13 amino acids. From germline, CDR1 is MDHEN and CDR2 SYDVKM.

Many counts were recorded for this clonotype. CDR3 region: CSVEAGEKLFF. The DNA for the CDR3 is TGCAGTGTGGAGGCGGGGGAAAAACTGTTTTTT. V and J are TRBV20-1 and TRBJ1-4; no definite D call. Germline V gene sequence: CDR1 DFQATT, CDR2 SNEGSKA (reference sequence). Trimming removed 7 bases at V and 8 bases at J, with 11 bases between. This CDR3 is built from 11 residues.

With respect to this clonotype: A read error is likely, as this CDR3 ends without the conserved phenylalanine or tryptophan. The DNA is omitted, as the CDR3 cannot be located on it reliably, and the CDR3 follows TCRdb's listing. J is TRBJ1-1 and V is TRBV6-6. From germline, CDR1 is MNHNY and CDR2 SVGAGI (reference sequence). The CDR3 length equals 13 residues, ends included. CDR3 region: CASNYFGNTEDFY.

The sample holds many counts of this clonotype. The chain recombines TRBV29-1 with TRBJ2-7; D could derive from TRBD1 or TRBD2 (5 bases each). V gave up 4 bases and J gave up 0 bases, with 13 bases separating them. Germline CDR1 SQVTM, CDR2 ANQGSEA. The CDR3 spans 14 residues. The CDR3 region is CSVGGTGSSYEQYF. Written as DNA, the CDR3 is TGCAGCGTTGGAGGGACGGGGAGCTCCTACGAGCAGTACTTC.